The present entry profiles one T cell receptor beta chain with its context. Its antigen is as yet unknown. This record belongs to a study of T cell repertoires in cytomegalovirus infection. The length of the CDR3 is 13 residues. The V end was cut by 5 bases, the J end by 6 bases, with 14 bases between. Germline CDR1 reads SNHLY; CDR2 reads FYNNEI. Regarding the study as a whole: In two of eight donors, the top clonotype was HLA-C-restricted CMV-specific.

TCRdb ran MiXCR on the reads and lists one entry per CDR3 protein. This table has 30,000 to 40,000 distinct CDR3 sequences, 40% to 65% appearing once. This chain joins TRBV2 and TRBJ2-7, with TRBD1 as a possible D gene (5 bases). The sequences come from CD8+ T cells from cultured PBMCs, collected from culture after CMV antigen stimulation. The sequence was obtained from a human donor in good health (CMV status not recorded). Some clones in this sample may be carry-over from other donors' samples. The CDR3 protein is CASSTGYPSEQYF. CDR3 nucleotide sequence: TGTGCCAGCAGTACAGGATACCCAAGCGAGCAGTACTTC.